These T cell receptor beta chains were read from a single sample in a study of cytomegalovirus exposure and HLA in healthy donors. Profiled with immunoSEQ multiplex PCR; TCRdb holds only in-frame clones, not every one. The table lists tens of thousands of clones, about three quarters of them singletons. The specimen sequenced was PBMCs. These receptors all stem from a male donor in good health and CMV-seropositive. Each CDR3 is given with its conserved first and last residue. The order of the fields is D gene, clone size, V gene, J gene, CDR3 protein, CDR3 DNA. D genes are given only for firm matches. Clone size is not always given. Where it is, it says once, few, many or a class for expanded clones.

D: NA
size: few
V: TRBV9
J: TRBJ1-3
CDR3: CASSVATEPGNTIYF
DNA: TGTGCCAGCAGCGTAGCGACAGAACCTGGAAACACCATATATTTT

D: TRBD2
size: NA
V: TRBV2
J: TRBJ2-1
CDR3: CASSESGELYNEQFF
DNA: TGTGCCAGCAGTGAAAGCGGGGAACTTTACAATGAGCAGTTCTTC

D: TRBD2
size: few
V: TRBV6-4
J: TRBJ2-1
CDR3: CASSEASGTYNEQFF
DNA: TGTGCCAGCAGTGAGGCTAGCGGAACCTACAATGAGCAGTTCTTC

D: NA
size: NA
V: TRBV2
J: TRBJ1-1
CDR3: CASRRGLGEKTEAFF
DNA: TGTGCCAGCAGGAGGGGGTTGGGGGAAAAAACTGAAGCTTTCTTT

D: NA
size: NA
V: TRBV29-1
J: TRBJ2-7
CDR3: CSGVTGRHEQYF
DNA: TGCAGCGGTGTGACAGGGAGGCACGAGCAGTACTTC

D: NA
size: NA
V: TRBV6-1
J: TRBJ1-6
CDR3: CASSPGGGGSPLHF
DNA: TGTGCCAGCAGTCCCGGGGGGGGTGGTTCACCCCTCCACTTT

D: NA
size: NA
V: TRBV12-1
J: TRBJ2-2
CDR3: CASSFERGHTGELFF
DNA: TGTGCCAGCAGCTTTGAAAGGGGCCACACCGGGGAGCTGTTTTTT

D: TRBD1
size: NA
V: TRBV5-4
J: TRBJ2-3
CDR3: CASSHNRGLGDTQYF
DNA: TGTGCCAGCAGCCACAACAGGGGGCTTGGAGATACGCAGTATTTT

D: TRBD1
size: NA
V: TRBV15
J: TRBJ2-1
CDR3: CATSRGQGIENEQFF
DNA: TGTGCCACCAGCAGAGGACAGGGGATAGAGAATGAGCAGTTCTTC

D: NA
size: once
V: TRBV20-1
J: TRBJ2-1
CDR3: CSAMKSDEQFF
DNA: TGCAGTGCTATGAAGTCGGATGAGCAGTTCTTC

D: TRBD2
size: NA
V: TRBV7-9
J: TRBJ2-7
CDR3: CASSFGTTIHEQYF
DNA: TGTGCCAGCAGCTTTGGGACTACTATCCACGAGCAGTACTTC

D: NA
size: NA
V: TRBV6-1
J: TRBJ2-2
CDR3: CASSEKTENTGELFF
DNA: TGTGCCAGCAGTGAGAAGACAGAAAACACCGGGGAGCTGTTTTTT

D: NA
size: many
V: TRBV10-3
J: TRBJ1-1
CDR3: CAISPIRGEAFF
DNA: TGTGCCATCAGTCCCATTCGGGGTGAAGCTTTCTTT

D: NA
size: NA
V: TRBV11-2
J: TRBJ2-7
CDR3: CASSLNQGPYEQYF
DNA: TGTGCCAGCAGTCTAAACCAGGGGCCGTACGAGCAGTACTTC

D: NA
size: NA
V: TRBV4-3
J: TRBJ2-6
CDR3: CASSQEQGFAGANVLTF
DNA: TGCGCCAGCAGCCAAGAGCAGGGGTTTGCTGGGGCCAACGTCCTGACTTTC

D: TRBD2
size: NA
V: TRBV5-1
J: TRBJ2-7
CDR3: CASSWRLAGYEQYF
DNA: TGCGCCAGCAGCTGGCGACTAGCGGGATACGAGCAGTACTTC

D: NA
size: NA
V: TRBV20-1
J: TRBJ1-3
CDR3: CSAESANTIYF
DNA: TGCAGTGCAGAGTCCGCAAACACCATATATTTT

D: TRBD1
size: NA
V: TRBV2
J: TRBJ1-5
CDR3: CASSGGQRIQPQHF
DNA: TGTGCCAGCAGCGGGGGACAGAGGATTCAGCCCCAGCATTTT

D: TRBD1
size: few
V: TRBV6-1
J: TRBJ1-1
CDR3: CASRGTGMNTEAFF
DNA: TGTGCCAGCAGGGGGACAGGGATGAACACTGAAGCTTTCTTT

D: TRBD1
size: few
V: TRBV6-6
J: TRBJ2-6
CDR3: CASSWTGVGANVLTF
DNA: TGTGCCAGCAGTTGGACAGGGGTTGGGGCCAACGTCCTGACTTTC

D: NA
size: NA
V: TRBV6-5
J: TRBJ2-7
CDR3: CASSYVGQGYEQYF
DNA: TGTGCCAGCAGTTACGTGGGTCAGGGCTACGAGCAGTACTTC

D: TRBD2
size: NA
V: TRBV29-1
J: TRBJ2-3
CDR3: CSVGGAGGRTDTQYF
DNA: TGCAGCGTTGGTGGAGCGGGAGGCCGCACAGATACGCAGTATTTT

D: NA
size: once
V: TRBV7-2
J: TRBJ1-2
CDR3: CASSRDGVGGYTF
DNA: TGTGCCAGCAGCCGAGACGGGGTCGGTGGCTACACCTTC

D: TRBD1
size: few
V: TRBV6-6
J: TRBJ2-2
CDR3: CATDRGYTGELFF
DNA: TGTGCCACCGACAGGGGGTACACCGGGGAGCTGTTTTTT

D: NA
size: NA
V: TRBV5-4
J: TRBJ2-3
CDR3: CASSSHQGTDTQYF
DNA: TGTGCCAGCAGCTCCCACCAGGGCACAGATACGCAGTATTTT

D: NA
size: NA
V: TRBV4-3
J: TRBJ1-4
CDR3: CASSQDLAGGEKLFF
DNA: TGCGCCAGCAGCCAAGATCTGGCGGGGGGTGAAAAACTGTTTTTT

D: NA
size: NA
V: TRBV9
J: TRBJ2-1
CDR3: CASSVGILRNAMDEQFF
DNA: TGTGCCAGCAGCGTAGGGATATTGCGGAATGCGATGGATGAGCAGTTCTTC

D: NA
size: NA
V: TRBV14
J: TRBJ1-2
CDR3: CASSQDPSDYGYTF
DNA: TGTGCCAGCAGCCAAGATCCGAGCGACTATGGCTACACCTTC